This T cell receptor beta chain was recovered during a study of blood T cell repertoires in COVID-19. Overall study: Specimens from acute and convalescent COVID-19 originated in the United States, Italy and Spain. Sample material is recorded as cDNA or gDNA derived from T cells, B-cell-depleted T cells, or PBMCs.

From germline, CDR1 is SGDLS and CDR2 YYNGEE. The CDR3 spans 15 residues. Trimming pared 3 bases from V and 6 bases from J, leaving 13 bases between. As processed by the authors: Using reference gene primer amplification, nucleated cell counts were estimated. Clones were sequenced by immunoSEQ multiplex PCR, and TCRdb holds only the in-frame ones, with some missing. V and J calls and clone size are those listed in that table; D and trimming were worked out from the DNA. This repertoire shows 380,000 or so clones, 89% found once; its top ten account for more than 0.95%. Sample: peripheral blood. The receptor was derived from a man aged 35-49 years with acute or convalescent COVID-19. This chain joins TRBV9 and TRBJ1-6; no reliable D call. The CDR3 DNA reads TGTGCCAGCAGCGCCCTTCGAAGCGGTAATTCACCCCTCCACTTT. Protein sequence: CASSALRSGNSPLHF.